This T cell receptor (beta chain) came from a study of blood T cell repertoires in COVID-19. Produced via immunoSEQ multiplex PCR; TCRdb's table is partial and in-frame only. This table holds under 110,000 clones, more than 75% found once. CDR1 SNHLY and CDR2 FYNNEI come from the germline V gene. The CDR3 loop spans 14 amino acids. V was cut by 3 bases and J by 8 bases, with 13 bases left in between. The sequence came from a woman aged 30 to 39 with acute or convalescent COVID-19. Material for sequencing was peripheral blood. This chain joins TRBV2 and TRBJ1-4; D unresolved. The CDR3 DNA follows: TGTGCCAGCAGTGATCCGACCTGGAGGGAAAAACTGTTTTTT. It translates to CASSDPTWREKLFF.